This T cell receptor beta chain originates from a study of shared clonotypes between healthy human individuals. Trimming left V 0 bases short and J 3 bases short, with 10 bases between. The germline gives CDR1 SGDLS, CDR2 YYNGEE. This CDR3 has 14 amino acids. Assay: immunoSEQ multiplex PCR; the TCRdb copy retains only in-frame clones and omits some. The table lists roughly 660,000 clones, 90% of them singletons. The chain joins TRBV9 to TRBJ2-7, with D possibly matching TRBD2 (6 bases). Sequencing input: memory CD8+ T cells from PBMCs. Subset here: CD45RO+ cells pooled with CCR7-negative TemRA cells. The TCR sequence derives from a man in his late teens or twenties in good health. Some clones in this sample may be carry-over from other donors' samples. DNA for the CDR3: TGTGCCAGCAGCGTAGGGGGGGAGCTCTACGAGCAGTACTTC. Protein product: CASSVGGELYEQYF.